Shown below are 32 T cell receptor beta chains from a single sample sequenced in a study of blood T cell repertoires in COVID-19. TCRdb keeps only in-frame clones here, not all; method: immunoSEQ multiplex PCR. The repertoire consists of 60,000 to 70,000 clones, with about 75% occurring once and the leading ten covering about 47%. The sequencing sample was made of peripheral blood. These receptors were collected from a woman at least 80 years old with acute or convalescent COVID-19.

This clone was seen more than once but under ten times. This rearrangement joins TRBV28 to TRBJ2-7; TRBD1 might be the D (5 bases). V shed 3 bases and J shed 2 bases, with 17 bases lying between them. Germline CDR1 reads MDHEN; CDR2 reads SYDVKM. This CDR3 is 16 amino acids long. CDR3 loop: CASSFFVTQGTYEQYF. The CDR3 DNA reads TGTGCCAGCAGTTTTTTCGTCACTCAGGGAACCTACGAGCAGTACTTC.

The V call is TRBV28, the J call TRBJ1-5; D call uncertain. This CDR3 contains 14 residues. Trimming took 6 bases from V and 7 from J, leaving 16 bases between them. CDR1 and CDR2 (germline): MDHEN, SYDVKM. This CDR3 is CASRVNHMVQPQHF. Here the CDR3 DNA reads TGTGCCAGCAGAGTAAATCACATGGTACAGCCCCAGCATTTT. Variable domain in full (rest from reference TRBV28 and TRBJ1-5): DVKVTQSSRYLVKRTGEKVFLECVQDMDHENMFWYRQDPGLGLRLIYFSYDVKMKEKGDIPEGYSVSREKKERFSLILESASTNQTSMYLCASRVNHMVQPQHFGDGTRLSIL.

The chain is built from TRBV29-1 and TRBJ1-1; TRBD1 matches at 8 bases. The CDR3 extends over 13 amino acids. Germline V lookup: CDR1 SQVTM, CDR2 ANQGSEA. V lost 6 bases to trimming and J lost 6 bases; unmatched junction nucleotides: 9. CDR3 amino acids: CSVDYRGGAEAFF. CDR3 DNA: TGCAGCGTCGATTACAGGGGGGGGGCTGAAGCTTTCTTT.

The rearrangement joins TRBV18 to TRBJ1-6; 7 nucleotides agree with TRBD1. The CDR3 runs 15 residues. The J segment lost 5 bases and the V segment lost 4 bases, leaving 5 bases of the junction unmatched. Germline V gene sequence: CDR1 KGHSH, CDR2 LQKENI. CDR3 nucleotides: TGTGCCAGCTCACAAGACAGGGCCGATAATTCACCCCTCCACTTT. This gives the protein CASSQDRADNSPLHF.

V gene TRBV27 combines with J gene TRBJ1-2; 8 bases map to TRBD1. Germline trimming cut 0 bases from V and 5 bases from J; bases unmatched to any gene: 8. Germline lookup yields CDR1 MNHEY and CDR2 SMNVEV (reference sequence). The CDR3 totals 16 residues. CDR3 bases: TGTGCCAGCAGTTTATCGTGGGCCAGGGGGCTGTATGGCTACACCTTC. This sequence encodes CASSLSWARGLYGYTF.

The chain recombines TRBV14 with TRBJ2-7; TRBD2 matches 12 bases. The CDR3 totals 15 residues. The germline V gene has CDR1 SGHDN and CDR2 FVKESK. V was pared by 4 bases and J by 3 bases, with 4 bases of the junction left unmatched. This CDR3 is CASSRGTSGLYEQYF. CDR3 sequence (DNA): TGTGCCAGCAGCCGGGGGACTAGCGGGCTCTACGAGCAGTACTTC.

The genes are TRBV7-3 and TRBJ2-2; 8 nucleotides line up with TRBD1. The germline V gene has CDR1 SGHTA and CDR2 FQGTGA. V gave up 7 bases and J gave up 2 bases; unmatched junction bases: 9. There are 16 residues in the CDR3. CDR3 coding DNA: TGTGCCAGCACCGAAAACAGGGGGACTAACACCGGGGAGCTGTTTTTT. This sequence encodes CASTENRGTNTGELFF.

The CDR3 loop is CASSLGNRGAVVEQYF. CDR3 DNA sequence: TGTGCCAGCAGCTTAGGAAACAGGGGGGCAGTTGTCGAGCAGTACTTC. This chain links TRBV7-6 with TRBJ2-7; 8 bases align to TRBD1. The trim removed 1 base at V and 6 bases at J, leaving 11 bases unmatched. CDR1 and CDR2 (germline): SGHVS, FNYEAQ. This CDR3 is 16 amino acids long. The full variable domain, rest sourced from reference TRBV7-6 and TRBJ2-7, is GAGVSQSPRYKVTKRGQDVALRCDPISGHVSLYWYRQALGQGPEFLTYFNYEAQQDKSGLPNDRFSAERPEGSISTLTIQRTEQRDSAMYRCASSLGNRGAVVEQYFGPGTRLTVT.

The rearrangement uses TRBV6-5 and TRBJ1-4, with D maybe TRBD1 (5 bases). Germline V CDR1 and CDR2: MNHEY, SVGAGI. The germline V and J ends were trimmed by 6 bases and 13 bases, with 21 bases remaining between them. This CDR3 region has 14 residues. This CDR3 is CASSTSGLPKGLFF. In DNA form, the CDR3 reads TGTGCCAGCAGCACCTCGGGACTGCCTAAGGGACTGTTTTTT.

The rearrangement joins TRBV9 to TRBJ1-6; a possible D gene is TRBD1 (5 bases). In germline, CDR1 is SGDLS, CDR2 YYNGEE. The CDR3 consists of 14 residues. The V end lost 3 bases, the J end lost 9 bases, and 13 bases lay between the germline ends. CDR3 sequence reads: CASSGGEVSSPLHF. CDR3 in DNA: TGTGCCAGCAGCGGGGGGGAGGTCAGTTCACCCCTCCACTTT.

This clone has only one observation. The chain has TRBV7-3 and TRBJ2-6, with 10 bases matching TRBD2. After removal of 4 bases from V and 1 base from J, the junction contained 7 bases not matched to a gene. This CDR3 has 18 residues. CDR1 SGHTA and CDR2 FQGTGA come from the germline V gene. The CDR3 DNA reads as TGTGCCAGCAGCTCCCTGGGTAGCGGGAGGTCTGGGGCCAACGTCCTGACTTTC. The encoded protein is CASSSLGSGRSGANVLTF.

J is TRBJ2-5 and V is TRBV25-1; 7 bases align to TRBD1. The germline gives CDR1 MGHDK, CDR2 SYGVNS. With V trimmed by 6 bases and J by 1 base, 2 bases remained unmatched. The CDR3 has 13 amino acids. The CDR3 is CASRRDSQETQYF. CDR3 nucleotides: TGTGCCAGCAGAAGGGACAGCCAAGAGACCCAGTACTTC.

In regard to this clone: Other DNA sequences in this specimen translate into the identical CDR3. The chain joins TRBV28 to TRBJ1-2; 10 nucleotides match TRBD1. J lost 5 bases, V lost 6 bases, and 3 bases had no gene match. Germline CDR1 and CDR2: MDHEN and SYDVKM. CDR3 length equals 13 residues. The CDR3 spells CASRPGQGYGYTF. For the CDR3, the DNA is TGTGCCAGCAGGCCGGGACAGGGGTATGGCTACACCTTC.

The chain couples TRBV3-1 (or the pseudogene TRBV3-2) to TRBJ1-5, with 9 nucleotides matching TRBD1. CDR1 and CDR2 (germline): LGHDT, YNNKEL (reference sequence). The trim removed 1 base at V and 5 bases at J, leaving 3 bases unmatched. This CDR3 has 15 amino acids. The CDR3 nucleotides are TGTGCCAGCAGCCAAGGGGACAGGGCTGATCAGCCCCAGCATTTT. Amino acids: CASSQGDRADQPQHF.

The chain couples TRBV25-1 to TRBJ2-1, with unresolved D. V was trimmed by 3 bases and J by 0 bases, leaving 9 bases between them. Germline CDR1 is MGHDK and CDR2 is SYGVNS. The CDR3 is 15 residues long. CDR3 amino acids: CASSEATNSYNEQFF. CDR3 nucleotides: TGTGCCAGCAGTGAGGCGACAAACTCCTACAATGAGCAGTTCTTC.

The chain has TRBV14 and TRBJ2-3, with no clear D. Germline V gene sequence: CDR1 SGHDN, CDR2 FVKESK. With 2 bases removed from V and 5 bases from J, the gap between germline ends came to 17 bases. This CDR3 has 16 residues. Here the CDR3 reads CASSQRADSWIDTQYF. The CDR3 DNA sequence: TGTGCCAGCAGCCAAAGAGCAGATAGCTGGATAGATACGCAGTATTTT.

This sequence joins TRBV4-1 and TRBJ2-1, with 11 bases aligning to TRBD2. J lost 7 bases, V lost 5 bases, and 7 bases had no gene match. The CDR3 runs to 15 residues. Germline V lookup: CDR1 MGHRA, CDR2 YSYEKL. In DNA, the CDR3 is TGCGCCAGCAGCGAGGGACTAGCGGATTGGAATGAGCAGTTCTTC. This gives the protein CASSEGLADWNEQFF.

The rearrangement joins TRBV9 to TRBJ1-1; 7 nucleotides align to TRBD1. Germline loops: CDR1 SGDLS, CDR2 YYNGEE. V lost 3 bases and J lost 7; bases outside the gene matches: 3. This CDR3 spans 12 amino acids. CDR3 DNA: TGTGCCAGCAGCGCGACAGGGATTGAAGCTTTCTTT. As protein: CASSATGIEAFF.

The chain recombines TRBV19 with TRBJ1-5, with 7 bases fitting TRBD1. This CDR3 region has 13 residues. Per germline, CDR1 LNHDA and CDR2 SQIVND (reference sequence). V lost 7 bases to trimming and J lost 2 bases; unmatched junction nucleotides: 2. The CDR3 loop reads CASTGTGNQPQHF. CDR3 coding DNA: TGTGCCAGTACCGGGACAGGCAATCAGCCCCAGCATTTT.

This clone was seen only a few times. The genes are TRBV3-1 (or the pseudogene TRBV3-2) and TRBJ1-2, with 7 bases fitting TRBD1. This CDR3 spans 16 amino acids. CDR1 and CDR2 from the germline V gene are LGHDT and YNNKEL (reference sequence). Unmatched junction bases numbered 4, after V lost 0 bases and J lost 0 bases. The CDR3 region has the DNA TGTGCCAGCAGCCAAGATAGGGGGCCCTCTAACTATGGCTACACCTTC. This gives the protein CASSQDRGPSNYGYTF.

This clone was counted a single time. In DNA, the CDR3 is TGTGCCAGCAGGGCACAGGGGAACGTAACTGAAGGCTACACCTTC. Protein: CASRAQGNVTEGYTF. The gene calls are TRBV3-1 (or the pseudogene TRBV3-2) and TRBJ1-2, with 7 bases aligning to TRBD1. Germline lookup yields CDR1 LGHDT and CDR2 YNNKEL (reference sequence). The length of the CDR3 is 15 residues. Trimming removed 6 bases from V and 8 bases from J; junction bases left unmatched: 15.

The genes are TRBV2 and TRBJ1-5; possibly TRBD1 for D (5 bases). V was shortened by 1 base and J by 5 bases, with 12 bases between the two germline ends. CDR3 length: 15 residues. CDR1 is SNHLY, CDR2 FYNNEI, per germline. CDR3 sequence: CASSEGGRVDQPQHF. DNA of the CDR3: TGTGCCAGCAGTGAAGGAGGCAGGGTCGATCAGCCCCAGCATTTT.

V gene TRBV10-3 combines with J gene TRBJ2-7, with 13 bases fitting TRBD2. The germline gives CDR1 ENHRY, CDR2 SYGVKD. Trimming removed 8 bases from V and 2 bases from J; junction bases left unmatched: 6. This CDR3 is 15 amino acids long. DNA for the CDR3: TGTGCCATCTGGCCCGGGACTAGCGGGACCTACGAGCAGTACTTC. It is translated as CAIWPGTSGTYEQYF.

The chain carries TRBV6-6 and TRBJ2-7; the match to TRBD2 covers 9 bases. The CDR3 extends over 15 amino acids. V lost 0 bases, J lost 1 base, and 1 base stayed unmatched. Germline V CDR1 and CDR2: MNHNY, SVGAGI (reference sequence). CDR3 protein: CASSYSAGGSYEQYF. CDR3 nucleotides: TGTGCCAGCAGTTACTCGGCGGGAGGGTCCTACGAGCAGTACTTC.

This clone was seen only a few times. The chain carries TRBV9 and TRBJ1-3; possible D gene TRBD1, 5 bases. The V gene's germline CDR1 is SGDLS and CDR2 YYNGEE. This CDR3 comprises 16 residues. The V end was cut by 0 bases, the J end by 1 base, with 11 bases between. CDR3 bases: TGTGCCAGCAGCGTAGCCCCAGGGTCTTCTGGAAACACCATATATTTT. Translating gives CASSVAPGSSGNTIYF.

The V call is TRBV7-9, the J call TRBJ1-4, with TRBD1 identical over 9 bases. Germline V gives CDR1 SEHNR, CDR2 FQNEAQ (reference sequence). There are 14 residues in the CDR3. The V gene end was trimmed by 3 bases and the J gene end by 8 bases; junction bases not matched to a gene: 4. The CDR3 region is CASSLGQGEEKLFF. DNA of the CDR3: TGTGCCAGCAGCTTGGGACAGGGAGAGGAAAAACTGTTTTTT.

The chain has TRBV6-5 and TRBJ1-1, with D unresolved. Per the germline V gene, CDR1 is MNHEY and CDR2 is SVGAGI. The CDR3 loop spans 14 amino acids. V lost 6 bases and J lost 6, with 17 bases in between. This CDR3 reads CASSSSAPSAEAFF. CDR3 nucleotides: TGTGCCAGCAGCTCCAGTGCGCCAAGCGCTGAAGCTTTCTTT.

The chain is built from TRBV21-1 and TRBJ2-2; the table gives TRBD1 as D, unverified against the DNA. TRBV21-1 is a known pseudogene. The CDR3 is made up of 17 amino acids. The CDR3 loop reads CASSTWVGQGGTGELFF. The CDR3 nucleotides read TGTGCCAGCAGCACCTGGGTCGGACAGGGTGGGACCGGGGAGCTGTTTTTT.

The table lists this clone with a count of one. CDR3: CASRSLGSPYNEQFF. The CDR3 DNA sequence: TGTGCCAGCAGGTCTCTAGGGAGTCCCTACAATGAGCAGTTCTTC. V is TRBV5-4 and J is TRBJ2-1; the D gene is possibly TRBD2 (5 bases). Germline V gene data show CDR1 as SGHNT and CDR2 as YYREEE (reference sequence). V was clipped by 5 bases and J by 2 bases, with 14 bases between them. The CDR3 consists of 15 residues.

The rearrangement uses TRBV19 and TRBJ2-2, with TRBD1 matching over 12 bases. Germline-derived CDR1 and CDR2 are LNHDA and SQIVND (reference sequence). The junction had 10 bases not matched to a gene; V was cut back by 11 bases and J by 6 bases. This CDR3 has 15 amino acids. The CDR3 loop reads CASKPGQGAAGELFF. The DNA of the CDR3 is TGTGCCTCCAAACCGGGACAGGGGGCAGCCGGGGAGCTGTTTTTT.

The chain is built from TRBV28 and TRBJ2-3, with 8 bases matching TRBD2. This CDR3 comprises 16 residues. V lost 4 bases and J lost 1; bases outside the gene matches: 7. Germline V gives CDR1 MDHEN, CDR2 SYDVKM. The CDR3 sequence: CASSSTSGGGTDTQYF. Written as DNA, the CDR3 is TGTGCCAGCAGTTCTACCTCGGGGGGGGGCACAGATACGCAGTATTTT.

This clone appeared once. The chain recombines TRBV5-1 with TRBJ2-1; the D is unclear. Trimming removed 0 bases from V and 5 bases from J, with 9 bases in between. Germline V gene data show CDR1 as SGHRS and CDR2 as YFSETQ. This CDR3 is built from 14 residues. The CDR3 sequence is CASSLASVNNEQFF. DNA of the CDR3: TGCGCCAGCAGCTTGGCTTCGGTTAACAATGAGCAGTTCTTC.